This TCR beta chain was sequenced for a study of CD8+CD57+ T cells in acquired aplastic anemia. As for the study in general: Sorted CD4+ and CD8+ cell DNA averaged around 3.5 ug.

This clonotype was seen at least ten times. Its antigen is unknown. The study profiled TCR beta VDJ and CDR3 using genomic DNA as template. From the reads, TCRdb called clonotypes with MiXCR, one entry per CDR3 protein. The sample shows about 270,000 distinct CDR3 sequences, 45% to 65% of them seen only once. Germline V gives CDR1 SGHTA, CDR2 FQGTGA. There are 14 residues in the CDR3. V was pared by 5 bases and J by 7 bases, with 15 bases between. Whole-study results and caveats: CD8+ Simpson's diversity in patients was not significantly different from that in controls. Between patients and controls, approximately 29 CD8+ CDR3 sequences were found in common.

The J gene is TRBJ2-1, the V gene TRBV7-3; either TRBD1 or TRBD2 may supply D (5 bases each). The receptor's source is a human donor with severe aplastic anemia or a healthy control (not recorded which). Material for sequencing was sorted CD4+, CD8+, or CD8+CD57+ T cells (not recorded which) from PBMCs. The chain's CDR3 is CASSPRGARNEQFF. The CDR3, as DNA: TGTGCCAGCAGCCCCCGAGGGGCTCGTAATGAGCAGTTCTTC.